The 4 T cell receptor beta chains in this list originate from one sample, sequenced in a study of T cells after yellow fever vaccination. TCRdb ran MiXCR on the 5' RACE reads and lists one entry per CDR3 protein. This sample has about 300,000 distinct CDR3 sequences, with 8.7% found just once. Sequencing was performed on CD4+ T cells sorted from PBMCs, taken 5 days after the yellow fever booster vaccination. Receptors were obtained from a man between 18 and 35 years old who received the YFV17D yellow fever vaccine.

This clonotype was seen many times. This sequence joins TRBV11-3 and TRBJ2-1; D is unresolved. The V gene lost 5 bases and the J gene lost 7 bases, with 6 bases spanning the gap. The CDR3 is 11 residues long. CDR1 and CDR2 (germline): SGHNT, YENEEA. The CDR3 reads CASSVGNEQFF. The DNA of the CDR3 is TGTGCCAGCAGCGTGGGAAATGAGCAGTTCTTC.

J is TRBJ1-4 and V is TRBV6-1, with D maybe TRBD1 (5 bases). The V gene lost 6 bases and the J gene lost 7 bases, with 12 bases spanning the gap. The CDR3 loop spans 13 amino acids. Germline CDR1 MNHNS, CDR2 SASEGT. The CDR3 nucleotides are TGTGCCAGCAGGCTGGGGGGGGGTGAAAAACTGTTTTTT. It encodes CASRLGGGEKLFF.

The chain has TRBV18 and TRBJ1-2, with TRBD1 matching 7 bases. This CDR3 has 19 residues. The junction had 23 bases not matched to a gene; V was cut back by 3 bases and J by 7 bases. Germline CDR1 KGHSH, CDR2 LQKENI. CDR3 amino acids: CASSPSGTAEIKSVFGYTF. Written as DNA, the CDR3 is TGTGCCAGCTCACCTTCCGGGACAGCGGAGATCAAAAGCGTATTTGGCTACACCTTC.

This sequence joins TRBV30 and TRBJ1-6; D unclear. Looked up from germline, CDR1 is GTSNPN and CDR2 is SVGIG (reference sequence). The CDR3 sequence is 13 residues long. The germline V and J ends were trimmed by 3 bases and 6 bases, with 9 bases remaining between them. The DNA of the CDR3 is TGTGCCTGGAGAGTGAACCCTAATTCACCCCTCCACTTT. Translating gives CAWRVNPNSPLHF.